This entry is about one TCR beta chain. Ten or more counts support this clonotype. Its antigen has not been determined. No clone much larger than this one lies a single base away; base qualities are absent. Including cysteine and phenylalanine, the CDR3 has 12 amino acids. Solely the CDR3 DNA is kept, with 36 bases framed from the first base. Sequences MNHNY (CDR1) and SVGAGI (CDR2) are obtained from the germline V gene (reference sequence). The V and J ends are trimmed by 7 bases and 0 bases, leaving 6 bases between them. The library came from UMI-ligation and nested PCR. The beta constant-region primer consisted of an equimolar mixture of two oligonucleotides that together covered TRBC1 and TRBC2. A single-stranded oligonucleotide bearing the SP2 primer plus a 12-nucleotide UMI was ligated onto the 3' end of the cDNA by T4 RNA ligase 1. The ligated cDNA went through four rounds of PCR with nested alpha and beta constant-region primers together with the SP2 primer. Incubation of the ligation reaction was carried out at 16 degrees C for roughly 18-24 hours. PCR2 was typically run as a SYBR Green qPCR and stopped at a predetermined threshold to prevent over-amplification. Apart from the first purification, every purification step used Agencourt AMPure XP magnetic beads. Library quantification was done by Qubit, followed by a TapeStation check on which the main peak was expected at around 650 bp. The pooled libraries were sequenced on an Illumina MiSeq using v2 2x251 paired-end kits, which usually yielded roughly 1-2 million reads per sample. Each sample was pooled at about 4.2 nM, and about 4.5-7% PhiX was included to help cluster recognition. The published analysis was carried out like this. V and J genes were assigned to Demultiplexor-processed FASTQ reads by Decombinator through tag matching, with a single base-pair mismatch being allowed. Collapsinator relied on UMIs to fix sequencing errors as well as frequency errors caused by PCR heterogeneity. TCRs were translated and CDR3s were extracted from the conserved cysteine to the FGXG phenylalanine by CDR3Translator, with non-productive sequences being flagged. Gini, Shannon entropy and inverse Simpson indices were calculated on repertoires subsampled to equal numbers of UMI-defined TCRs. Power-law fits to clonotype abundance distributions were performed by maximum likelihood within the linear range. When run on a single naive CD8 sample, MIGEC and the pipeline yielded similar UMI counts, similar unique TCR numbers and similar clonal distributions. The repertoires were searched for 5,500 to 7,500 CMV-associated CDR3 sequences that had been compiled from VDJdb and a published dataset. TCRdb ran its own pipeline on the public reads, namely fastp trimming at Q25 and MiXCR clone calling, and kept in-frame beta chains. Here each entry gathers all rows of one CDR3 protein and keeps the most common genes and DNA. The V and J calls and clone size are TCRdb's, not the authors'. The sample table shows around 31,000 distinct CDR3 sequences, and approximately 12% are seen once. Roughly a sixth of the sample belongs to the ten largest clones.

The data stem from a study of naive and memory T cell subsets (dated by TCRdb to about 2017). For the wider study: Sorted naive and memory T cell subsets from peripheral blood were analyzed in the study using a UMI-based, open-source pipeline for TCR alpha and beta sequencing. RNA was DNase-treated and reverse transcribed with TCR constant-region primers, mostly using SuperScript III. The results of the functional CMV T cell responses matched the IgG serology results in every case. General conclusions and limits of the study: TCR abundance followed a power law whose exponent differed between naive and memory subsets but was consistent across the three individuals. The repertoire findings for the naive and memory subsets could not be validated, as no ground truth was available. In both CD4 and CD8 cells, the Gini index increased while Shannon and inverse Simpson diversity decreased from naive through CM, EM and EMRA. After error correction, over 90% of naive TCR sequences appeared only once, giving much steeper abundance distributions than memory subsets. RNA-based TCR counts may be affected by expression changes linked to T cell activation and differentiation. A clonotype was defined as a single alpha or beta chain sequence rather than as a paired alpha/beta receptor.

From the second PCR step onward, the TCR alpha chain libraries and the TCR beta chain libraries were amplified separately. CMV status of each donor was established by measuring IFNgamma production from CD4+ T cells after fresh PBMCs were stimulated overnight with CMV viral lysate. Using Miltenyi beads, CD4 T cells were first positively selected, and CD8 T cells were then positively selected from the CD4-negative fraction. Cells stained for CD3, CD4, CD8, CD45RA, CD27 and a live/dead dye were sorted on a BD Aria II into four subsets by CD45RA and CD27. Effector memory cells were sorted as CD45RA-CD27-, whereas EMRA cells were sorted as CD45RA+CD27-. Blood was obtained from three healthy volunteers, and the blood from each volunteer was fractionated into CD4 and CD8 T cells and subsequently into four differentiation subsets. About 130 ml of peripheral blood was collected from each donor, and PBMC were isolated from the blood using Ficoll-Paque PLUS density-gradient centrifugation. After sorting, cells were lysed in RLT buffer, RNA was extracted using a Qiagen RNeasy kit, and the extracted RNA was stored at -80 degrees C.

The sequence is built from TRBV6-6 and TRBJ2-5; the D gene is not confidently resolved. This receptor was identified in a human donor in good health. Sequencing was performed on effector memory CD4+ T cells from blood. The cell subset or site tag for this specimen amounts to: effector memory, CD45RA- CD27-. The DNA sequence is as follows: TGTGCCAGCAAGACACACCAAGAGACCCAGTACTTC. Translation gives CASKTHQETQYF.